Listed below are T cell receptor beta chains from one sample, sequenced in a study of somatic mutations in cytotoxic T cells in rheumatoid arthritis. Libraries were prepared by immunoSEQ multiplex PCR; TCRdb keeps only in-frame clonotypes and omits some of them. The sample lists about 3,600 clones, approximately 84% seen once, with about two thirds in the top ten. Sequencing was done on a sample of CD8+ T cells sorted from blood. The receptors were gathered from a man aged 35 to 55 with rheumatoid arthritis. Both conserved end residues are trimmed from each CDR3. The order of the fields is V gene, D gene, CDR3 protein. D genes are given only for firm matches.

TRBV14	TRBD1	ASSRQGAYNEQF
TRBV21-1	NA	ASSKAGQAAGANVLT
TRBV28	TRBD2	ASSRILADSYNEQF
TRBV27	TRBD1	ASSLQGANYEQY
TRBV5-1	NA	ASSLVLGWWYNEQF
TRBV27	TRBD2	ASSSRGRGTDTQY
TRBV27	TRBD1	ASSQKVTGVLVNQPQH
TRBV4-2	NA	ASSQEGGGGGVSETQY
TRBV27	TRBD1	ASSLGQVEGYEQY
TRBV4-1	NA	ASSLILIQGTSEAF
TRBV5-6	NA	ASSFQNQPQH
TRBV9	NA	ASSGRGGTESYEQY
TRBV4-1	NA	ASSQGRQIYGYT
TRBV4-3	NA	ASSQLSGGYNEQF
TRBV4-3	NA	ASTPSITVGEQY
TRBV5-4	TRBD1	ASSDREGNTEAF
TRBV4-3	NA	ASSQSSVGSYEQY
TRBV28	TRBD2	ASSLWEGRELGLEQY
TRBV7-6	TRBD2	ASSNQAGGHADTQY
TRBV5-5	TRBD1	ASSLGDRNYEQY
TRBV6-1	NA	ASSDEVSGANVLT
TRBV2	TRBD2	ASSDTHPGLAGAGGDNEQF